Detailed here is one T cell receptor beta chain. The data originate from a study of T cell changes during pregnancy in multiple sclerosis. Using immunoSEQ multiplex PCR, the repertoire was profiled, and TCRdb retains in-frame clones only, with some absent. The profile shows 40,000 or so clones, 92% of them singletons. The V and J ends lost 3 bases and 0 bases respectively, with 9 bases between them. Germline V gene sequence: CDR1 SEHNR, CDR2 FQNEAQ (reference sequence). This CDR3 has 15 amino acids. This sequence joins TRBV7-9 and TRBJ1-3; D is unresolved. The receptor was isolated from a female donor with multiple sclerosis, enrolled in a pregnancy study. Sequenced material: CD8+ T cells from peripheral blood mononuclear cells, taken in the first trimester of pregnancy. This CDR3 is CASSFQESSGNTIYF. The CDR3 region has the DNA TGTGCCAGCAGCTTTCAGGAAAGCTCTGGAAACACCATATATTTT.